Listed below are T cell receptor beta chains from one sample, sequenced in a study of T cells in Graves' hyperthyroidism and ophthalmopathy. TCRdb redid the calling of the multiplex PCR reads with MiXCR, one entry per CDR3 protein. The table shows about 300,000 distinct CDR3 sequences, with 20% to 25% occurring only once. The sample consisted of blood. Receptors were obtained from a man in his forties with Graves' hyperthyroidism that later progressed to Graves' ophthalmopathy. Each CDR3 is given with its conserved first and last residue.

j_gene | v_gene | CDR3aa
TRBJ1-1 | TRBV20-1 | CSARSQGAGTEAFF
TRBJ2-2 | TRBV11-1 | CASSLALASWGGELFF
TRBJ1-2 | TRBV19 | CASSPQGLGNGYTF
TRBJ2-2 | TRBV24-1 | CATSDIGSSTSAYTGELFF
TRBJ2-5 | TRBV11-3 | CASSPGDRDQETQYF
TRBJ2-7 | TRBV27 | CASSLGLAGGPVEYEQYF
TRBJ1-1 | TRBV15 | CATSRELGRTEAFF
TRBJ1-1 | TRBV7-9 | CASDRTNTEAFF
TRBJ2-5 | TRBV7-2 | CASSIGQGMETQYF
TRBJ2-7 | TRBV6-1 | CASSVGQGVYEQYF
TRBJ2-7 | TRBV20-1 | CSARDQTAYEQYF
TRBJ2-2 | TRBV20-1 | CSANMILTGELFF
TRBJ1-1 | TRBV24-1 | CATRQGGDTEAFF
TRBJ1-6 | TRBV11-1 | CASSLVRGTDMLLGNSPLHF
TRBJ2-7 | TRBV5-1 | CASSSRTGGVEQYF
TRBJ2-7 | TRBV18 | CASSPGGPLGNEQYF
TRBJ1-2 | TRBV2 | CASRTQGQNYGYTF
TRBJ1-2 | TRBV25-1 | CASSDRLWDREYTF
TRBJ2-7 | TRBV7-9 | CASSLLNGDYEQYF
TRBJ2-4 | TRBV12-3/TRBV12-4 | CASSSTLGGLAGVRAKNIQYF
TRBJ1-2 | TRBV5-1 | CASSFGDYGYTF
TRBJ1-1 | TRBV19 | CASKVVGQQNTEAFF
TRBJ2-7 | TRBV12-3/TRBV12-4 | CASSLDSGTISYEQYF
TRBJ2-2 | TRBV19 | CASRATGPGELFF
TRBJ2-7 | TRBV4-1 | CASSQDTGSYEQYF
TRBJ2-5 | TRBV2 | CASSVEEGGETQYF
TRBJ2-7 | TRBV20-1 | CSAPRDYPYEQYF
TRBJ2-7 | TRBV6-5 | CASSYVGNEQYF
TRBJ2-7 | TRBV5-1 | CASSLDRGATYEQYF
TRBJ1-2 | TRBV5-1 | CASSSRSYYGYTF
TRBJ2-5 | TRBV6-1 | CASNTQRELQETQYF
TRBJ2-4 | TRBV19 | CASSETGLDIQYF
TRBJ2-5 | TRBV6-5 | CASSPLLEETQYF
TRBJ2-5 | TRBV5-5 | CASSPSGRVQETQYF
TRBJ1-2 | TRBV4-1 | CASSQSTGRNYGYTF
TRBJ1-1 | TRBV6-5 | CASRPWNTEAFF
TRBJ1-2 | TRBV6-2/TRBV6-3 | CASNSSPHRGYGYTF